This TCR beta chain is drawn from a study of radiation and T cells in renal cell carcinoma. Measured with immunoSEQ multiplex PCR; TCRdb has only the in-frame clones, and not every one. This table has around 94,000 clones, 70% to 90% appearing once. The time point is: blood 4 weeks post-SBRT, at nephrectomy. Noted treatment: 15 Gy SBRT to primary tumor, nephrectomy 4 weeks later. This clonotype originated in a man aged 50-59 years with renal cell carcinoma. The material was blood, obtained from a patient whose treatment included radiotherapy and nephrectomy.

DNA of the CDR3: TGTGCCAGCAGTTATTGGGGGAACACTGAAGCTTTCTTT. Its protein is CASSYWGNTEAFF. The chain joins TRBV6-5 to TRBJ1-1; D unresolved. In germline, CDR1 is MNHEY, CDR2 SVGAGI. Trimming removed 3 bases from V and 1 base from J, with 6 bases in between. The CDR3 has 13 amino acids.